The next 19 T cell receptor beta chains were all read from a single sample in a study of vaccination and CD4 T cells after COVID-19 (dated 2022 in TCRdb). Library construction relied on PCR. The data were produced on an Illumina iSeq 100. At the Johns Hopkins FTIC core, DNA from the cultured CD4+ T cells underwent TCR sequencing with the Oncomine TCR Beta short-read assay. The public sequencing data were trimmed at Q25 with fastp and processed into clonotypes with MiXCR by TCRdb, which kept only in-frame beta chains. When rows share a CDR3 protein, they turn into one entry using the most common DNA and genes. The sample table records about 20,000 distinct CDR3 sequences; about 23% of these occur just once. Of the sample, 6.5% to 10% falls within the top ten clones. The label giving this sample's treatment or condition can be read as: approximately 11-day PBMC culture with coronavirus spike peptide pools or control peptides (ViraFEST assay).

Antigens for these TCRs are unknown. The source material was cultured CD4+ T cells from blood. The origin of the receptors is a human donor with COVID-19.

This clonotype was seen more than once but under ten times. The V gene is TRBV20-1, the J gene TRBJ1-2; TRBD1 is a possible D gene (5 bases). This CDR3 has 11 residues. Germline CDR1 DFQATT, CDR2 SNEGSKA (reference sequence). V lost 5 bases, J lost 4 bases, and 8 bases lay in between. The CDR3 DNA is TGCAGTGCTCGACAGACCTATGGCTACACCTTC. Encoded protein: CSARQTYGYTF.

This clonotype appeared a few times. V usage is TRBV6-1 and J usage is TRBJ1-3, with 9 nucleotides matching TRBD1. Per germline, CDR1 MNHNS and CDR2 SASEGT. This CDR3 is built from 14 residues. The V segment lost 8 bases and the J segment 1 base; nucleotides outside the gene matches: 3. The CDR3 is CASQGTGSGNTIYF. Here the CDR3 DNA reads TGTGCCAGCCAAGGGACAGGGTCTGGAAACACCATATATTTT.

The V gene is TRBV6-1, the J gene TRBJ1-3; tentative D call: TRBD1 (6 bases). The germline V gene encodes CDR1 MNHNS and CDR2 SASEGT. With 5 bases removed from V and 8 bases from J, the gap between germline ends came to 19 bases. This CDR3 spans 15 amino acids. CDR3 protein: CASSPGHRARDTIYF. The CDR3, as DNA: TGTGCCAGCAGTCCGGGACATAGGGCTAGAGACACCATATATTTT.

Details on this clonotype: Relative to the germline gene, one junction end is altered; a read error may explain this. J is TRBJ2-1 and V is TRBV11-3; 8 positions match TRBD2. This CDR3 is 16 amino acids long. The germline V gene has CDR1 SGHNT and CDR2 YENEEA. The CDR3 nucleotides are TGTGCCAGCAGCCTCGGCGGGGGGAGCTCCTACAATGGGCAGTTCTTC. Translation gives CASSLGGGSSYNGQFF.

The rearrangement uses TRBV4-3 and TRBJ1-5, with D unresolved. With 0 bases removed from V and 7 bases from J, the gap between germline ends came to 10 bases. The CDR3 sequence is 14 residues long. The germline V gene encodes CDR1 LGHNA and CDR2 YSLEER. CDR3 protein: CASSQDLGRQPQHF. DNA for the CDR3: TGCGCCAGCAGCCAAGATTTAGGTAGGCAGCCCCAGCATTTT.

The chain combines TRBV12-3 or TRBV12-4 with TRBJ2-1, with 10 bases lining up with TRBD1. The CDR3 has 16 amino acids. Unmatched junction bases numbered 9, after V lost 5 bases and J lost 5 bases. Here the CDR3 reads CASSPRDRGYHNEQFF. In DNA, the CDR3 is TGTGCCAGCAGTCCAAGGGACAGGGGATACCACAATGAGCAGTTCTTC.

A note on this clonotype: A read error may account for a junction end that differs from germline. V and J are TRBV7-7 and TRBJ2-1; D not certain. This CDR3 spans 15 amino acids. Looked up from germline, CDR1 is SSHAT and CDR2 is FNYEAQ (reference sequence). The CDR3 bases are TGTGCTAGCAGCTTAGCCCTCACTGAGTACAATGAGCAGTTCTTC. Its translation is CASSLALTEYNEQFF.

This clonotype qualifies as medium-sized. This sequence joins TRBV6-1 and TRBJ1-6, with D maybe TRBD1 (5 bases). Between the trimmed V and J ends, which lost 6 bases and 5 bases, there was a span of 20 bases. Germline assignment: CDR1 MNHNS and CDR2 SASEGT. The CDR3 has 17 amino acids. CDR3 in amino acids: CASSRNTRVYDNSPLHF. The CDR3 DNA is TGTGCCAGCAGCCGAAATACCAGGGTTTACGATAATTCACCCCTCCACTTT.

V is TRBV19 and J is TRBJ1-2; TRBD1 is a possible D gene (5 bases). Per the germline V gene, CDR1 is LNHDA and CDR2 is SQIVND (reference sequence). Deletions cut 5 bases from V and 2 bases from J, with 12 bases between. CDR3 length equals 14 residues. As DNA, the CDR3 is TGTGCCAGTAGTGAGGGTCGGGGGAACTATGGCTACACCTTC. This encodes CASSEGRGNYGYTF.

The chain uses TRBV15 and TRBJ2-6; possible D gene TRBD1, 6 bases. The CDR3 is made up of 17 amino acids. V was pared by 2 bases and J by 0 bases, with 11 bases between. Germline lookup yields CDR1 LNHNV and CDR2 YYDKDF (reference sequence). For the CDR3, the DNA is TGTGCCACCAGCAGATTACAGGGACGCTCTGGGGCCAACGTCCTGACTTTC. It is translated as CATSRLQGRSGANVLTF. Using reference TRBV15 and TRBJ2-6 for the parts outside the CDR3, the full variable domain is DAMVIQNPRYQVTQFGKPVTLSCSQTLNHNVMYWYQQKSSQAPKLLFHYYDKDFNNEADTPDNFQSRRPNTSFCFLDIRSPGLGDTAMYLCATSRLQGRSGANVLTFGAGSRLTVL.

Only a few counts were recorded for this clonotype. The chain couples TRBV27 to TRBJ1-1; D is unresolved. The CDR3 covers 17 residues. Germline loops: CDR1 MNHEY, CDR2 SMNVEV (reference sequence). V lost 0 bases, J lost 3 bases, and 17 bases lay in between. CDR3 residues: CASSLSVLKGWDTEAFF. The CDR3 DNA is TGTGCCAGCAGTTTATCCGTCCTCAAGGGCTGGGACACTGAAGCTTTCTTT.

This clonotype was counted a few times. This chain joins TRBV6-2 or TRBV6-3 and TRBJ2-3, with TRBD2 matching 7 bases. The CDR3 is made up of 14 amino acids. J gave up 6 bases and V 6 bases, and 9 bases lay outside the gene matches. Per germline, CDR1 MNHEY and CDR2 SVGEGT. The CDR3 nucleotides are TGTGCCAGCAGAGGCGGCGGGGGAGGGGATACGCAGTATTTT. This codes for CASRGGGGGDTQYF.

The chain couples TRBV6-1 to TRBJ2-3; 12 bases agree with TRBD1. Germline V gene lookup returns CDR1 MNHNS and CDR2 SASEGT. The CDR3 length is 16 residues. V shed 5 bases and J 3 bases; nucleotides not matched to a gene: 6. The CDR3 DNA follows: TGTGCCAGCAGTAACCGGGACAGGGGGCAAACAGATACGCAGTATTTT. Residues: CASSNRDRGQTDTQYF.

This clonotype has a handful of counts. The V call is TRBV30, the J call TRBJ1-2, with 7 bases matching TRBD1. V gave up 0 bases and J gave up 4 bases; unmatched junction bases: 14. Per the germline V gene, CDR1 is GTSNPN and CDR2 is SVGIG (reference sequence). The CDR3 is 17 residues long. The DNA for the CDR3 is TGTGCCTGGAGTGTACGTCCGGGTCAGGGGGACCGCTATGGCTACACCTTC. Protein product: CAWSVRPGQGDRYGYTF.

J is TRBJ1-4 and V is TRBV20-1; the D is unclear. CDR1 DFQATT and CDR2 SNEGSKA come from the germline V gene (reference sequence). Trimming removed 0 bases from V and 8 bases from J, with 7 bases in between. This CDR3 comprises 12 residues. The CDR3 here is CSARDGPEKLFF. In DNA, the CDR3 is TGCAGTGCTAGAGATGGTCCAGAAAAACTGTTTTTT.

This chain's CDR3 is CASSRTGLGETQYF. CDR3 nucleotide sequence: TGTGCCAGCTCAAGGACAGGCCTAGGAGAGACCCAGTACTTC. The chain couples TRBV18 to TRBJ2-5; 7 nucleotides align to TRBD1. In germline, CDR1 is KGHSH, CDR2 LQKENI. The CDR3 sequence is 14 residues long. V trimming: 5 bases; J trimming: 4 bases; junction bases outside the gene matches: 7.

By share, this clonotype counts as medium-sized. The rearrangement links TRBV2 to TRBJ1-2; 7 nucleotides line up with TRBD1. J was trimmed by 0 bases and V by 10 bases; bases with no gene match: 14. The CDR3 has 16 amino acids. From germline, CDR1 is SNHLY and CDR2 FYNNEI. CDR3 sequence reads: CATRGGEGASNYGYTF. For the CDR3, the DNA is TGTGCCACCCGAGGAGGAGAGGGGGCGTCTAACTATGGCTACACCTTC.

This clonotype turned up a few times. The J gene is TRBJ1-2, the V gene TRBV9; tentatively, D is TRBD1 (5 bases). The CDR3 loop spans 14 amino acids. Germline CDR1 and CDR2: SGDLS and YYNGEE. V was cut by 0 bases and J by 5 bases, with 11 bases left in between. CDR3 in DNA: TGTGCCAGCAGCGTAGTGGGGGTAGGTTATGGCTACACCTTC. It encodes CASSVVGVGYGYTF.

This clonotype was observed a handful of times. The chain uses TRBV2 and TRBJ1-5, with a possible D match to TRBD1 (6 bases). The ends were cut back, 4 bases at V and 4 bases at J, with 11 bases in the middle. Germline CDR1 reads SNHLY; CDR2 reads FYNNEI. The CDR3 is 14 residues long. As DNA, the CDR3 is TGTGCCAGCAGTGTCCTGCAGGGGAATCAGCCCCAGCATTTT. Amino acid sequence: CASSVLQGNQPQHF. The complete variable domain, with remaining parts taken from reference TRBV2 and TRBJ1-5, reads EPEVTQTPSHQVTQMGQEVILRCVPISNHLYFYWYRQILGQKVEFLVSFYNNEISEKSEIFDDQFSVERPDGSNFTLKIRSTKLEDSAMYFCASSVLQGNQPQHFGDGTRLSIL.